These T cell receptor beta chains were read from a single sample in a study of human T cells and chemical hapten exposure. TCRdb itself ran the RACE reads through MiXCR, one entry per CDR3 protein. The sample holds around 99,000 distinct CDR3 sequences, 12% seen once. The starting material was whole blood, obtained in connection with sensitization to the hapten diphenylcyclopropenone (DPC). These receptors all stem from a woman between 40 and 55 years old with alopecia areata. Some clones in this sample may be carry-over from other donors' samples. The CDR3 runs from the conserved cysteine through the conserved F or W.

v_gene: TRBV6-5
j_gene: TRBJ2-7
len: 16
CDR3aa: CASSYGAGGLSYEQYF

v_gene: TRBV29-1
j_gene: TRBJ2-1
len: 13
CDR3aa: CSAEGLAEGEQFF

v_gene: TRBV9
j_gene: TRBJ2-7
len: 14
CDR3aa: CASSAQVSSYEQYF

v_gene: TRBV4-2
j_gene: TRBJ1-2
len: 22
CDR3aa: CASSQRRSQGNLLGGLIHGYTF

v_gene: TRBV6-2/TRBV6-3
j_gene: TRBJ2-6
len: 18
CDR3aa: CASSYRQGYFEGANVLTF

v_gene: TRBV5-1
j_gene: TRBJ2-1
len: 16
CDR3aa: CASSIQGLAGGNEQFF

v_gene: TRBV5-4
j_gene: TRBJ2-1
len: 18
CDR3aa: CASSLGLSGTGDYNEQFF

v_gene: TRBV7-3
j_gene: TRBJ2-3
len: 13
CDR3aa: CASSASSSDTQYF

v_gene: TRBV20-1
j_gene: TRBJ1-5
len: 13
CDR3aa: CSAVGLGNGPQHF

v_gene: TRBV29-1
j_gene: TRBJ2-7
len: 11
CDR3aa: CSASDLAEQYF

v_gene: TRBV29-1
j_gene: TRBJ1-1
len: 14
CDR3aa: CSGTLRLVNTEAFF

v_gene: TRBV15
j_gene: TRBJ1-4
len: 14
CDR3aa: CATSRDVRRGKLFF

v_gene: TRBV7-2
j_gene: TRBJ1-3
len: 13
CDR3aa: CASSLTMGDTIYF

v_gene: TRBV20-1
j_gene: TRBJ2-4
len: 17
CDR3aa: CSADRGEPHRAKNIQYF

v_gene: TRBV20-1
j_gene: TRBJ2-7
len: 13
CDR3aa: CSAPLGGSYEQYF

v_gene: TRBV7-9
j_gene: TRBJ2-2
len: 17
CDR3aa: CASSLTSGSLNTGELFF

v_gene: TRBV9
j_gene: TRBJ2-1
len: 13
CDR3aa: CASGSGIRDEQFF

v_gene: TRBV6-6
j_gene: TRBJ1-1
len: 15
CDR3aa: CASSHPGTGVIEAFF

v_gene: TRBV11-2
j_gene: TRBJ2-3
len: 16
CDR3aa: CASSLLASGSKDTQYF

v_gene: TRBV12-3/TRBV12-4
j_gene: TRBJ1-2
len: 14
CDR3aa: CASSLPRGGTGYTF

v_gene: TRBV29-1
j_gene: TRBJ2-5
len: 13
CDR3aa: CSVEGNAEETQYF

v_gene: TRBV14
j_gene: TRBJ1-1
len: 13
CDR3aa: CASSLSVNTEAFF

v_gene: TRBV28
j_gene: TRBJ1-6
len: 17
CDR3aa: CASSLSYGTAGFSPLHF

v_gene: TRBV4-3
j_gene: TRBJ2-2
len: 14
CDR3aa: CASSQEGLSGELFF

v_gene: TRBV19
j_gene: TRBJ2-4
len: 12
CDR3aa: CASSRGQNIQYF